This T cell receptor beta chain was profiled in a study of regulatory T cells in long-lasting Graves disease. Note on this clonotype: Its specificity is not known.

Time point in this sample: newly diagnosed GD, antithyroid drugs for less than 3 months. PBMC-extracted RNA yielded the TCR library. The CDR3 consists of 15 residues. With 2 bases clipped from V and 3 bases from J, the junction kept 6 bases outside the gene matches. The authors built TCR beta libraries using iRepertoire HTBI primers and Arm-PCR of CDR3 regions. Via MiXCR, TCRdb re-called the multiplex PCR reads, giving one row per CDR3 protein. The data hold more than 450,000 distinct CDR3 sequences, with approximately 12% observed a single time. Study-level points and caveats: More public clonotypes were shared by persistent patients (2,741) than by new patients (under 1,000).

These data also formed part of another study, on T cells in Graves' hyperthyroidism and ophthalmopathy. According to that study: Model-based prediction identified ophthalmopathy a median approximately 6 months prior to its onset.

The TCR originated in a woman aged 25 to 39 with Graves disease. The specimen was peripheral blood mononuclear cells (PBMCs), collected at new diagnosis, from a patient treated with antithyroid drugs. The gene calls are TRBV12-3 or TRBV12-4 and TRBJ2-7; 8 bases fit TRBD2. The chain's CDR3 is CASSLRDSGNYEQYF. The CDR3 region has the DNA TGTGCCAGCAGTTTAAGGGATAGCGGGAACTACGAGCAGTACTTC.